Listed here are 27 T cell receptor beta chains from one sample, sequenced in a study of cytomegalovirus exposure and HLA in healthy donors (dated by TCRdb to 2015 to 2018). Library method: the immunoSEQ multiplex PCR assay. For the multiplex PCR, a mixture combining 60 forward primers for TCR Vbeta segments and 13 reverse primers for TCR Jbeta segments was used. The immuneACCESS repertoire file appears here via TCRdb, limited to in-frame rearrangements. These files lack a portion of the clones; in checked studies, under half of the deficit traces to unresolved V genes, and the cause of the others is not known. Present in this sample are 150,000 to 200,000 clones, around 78% of which were seen just once. In total, the top ten clones hold 2% to 2.5% of the sample. The sample was PBMCs. These receptor sequences come from a woman aged 25 to 39 in good health and CMV-seropositive.

V usage is TRBV5-4 and J usage is TRBJ2-3, with a possible D match to TRBD1 (6 bases). The CDR3 has 15 amino acids. The V end lost 4 bases, the J end lost 2 bases, and 14 bases lay between the germline ends. Germline CDR1 is SGHNT and CDR2 is YYREEE (reference sequence). Here the CDR3 reads CASSPWTDPTDTQYF. The DNA of the CDR3 is TGTGCCAGCAGCCCATGGACAGATCCCACAGATACGCAGTATTTT.

V gene TRBV7-9 combines with J gene TRBJ2-2; 10 bases are a match to TRBD2. Germline-derived CDR1 and CDR2 are SEHNR and FQNEAQ (reference sequence). This CDR3 region has 13 residues. The trim removed 10 bases at V and 4 bases at J, leaving 3 bases unmatched. The CDR3 protein is CATRLAGTGELFF. CDR3 sequence (DNA): TGTGCCACCCGACTAGCGGGCACCGGGGAGCTGTTTTTT.

The chain uses TRBV29-1 and TRBJ2-3; possibly TRBD2 for D (7 bases). CDR3 length: 14 amino acids. Germline lookup yields CDR1 SQVTM and CDR2 ANQGSEA. Trimming took 2 bases from V and 8 from J, leaving 17 bases between them. The CDR3 loop is CSVESLGGHGTQYF. The CDR3 nucleotides are TGCAGCGTTGAAAGTTTGGGGGGGCATGGTACGCAGTATTTT.

This clone was counted once. The gene calls are TRBV7-2 and TRBJ2-1, with 7 bases that match TRBD1. Trimming cost V 5 bases and J 9 bases; bases outside gene matches: 4. Per the germline V gene, CDR1 is SGHTA and CDR2 is FQGNSA. This CDR3 contains 12 residues. CDR3 residues: CASSVTGVEQFF. The DNA of the CDR3 is TGTGCCAGCAGCGTCACAGGGGTTGAGCAGTTCTTC. The whole variable domain, remainder taken from reference TRBV7-2 and TRBJ2-1, is GAGVSQSPSNKVTEKGKDVELRCDPISGHTALYWYRQSLGQGLEFLIYFQGNSAPDKSGLPSDRFSAERTGGSVSTLTIQRTQQEDSAVYLCASSVTGVEQFFGPGTRLTVL.

V and J are TRBV7-7 and TRBJ1-5; 9 bases line up with TRBD1. The CDR3 is 16 residues long. Per the germline V gene, CDR1 is SSHAT and CDR2 is FNYEAQ (reference sequence). The junction had 8 bases not matched to a gene; V was cut back by 5 bases and J by 3 bases. DNA for the CDR3: TGTGCCAGCAGCGCCCGGGACAGGGTAGACAATCAGCCCCAGCATTTT. As protein: CASSARDRVDNQPQHF.

This clone was seen only a few times. This sequence joins TRBV4-3 and TRBJ2-3, with 10 nucleotides matching TRBD2. The CDR3 has 16 residues. The germline gives CDR1 LGHNA, CDR2 YSLEER. With V trimmed by 3 bases and J by 4 bases, 7 bases remained unmatched. This CDR3 reads CASSQEPGLAPDTQYF. CDR3 in DNA: TGCGCCAGCAGCCAGGAACCGGGACTAGCGCCAGATACGCAGTATTTT.

The V call is TRBV9, the J call TRBJ2-7; 9 bases match TRBD2. The germline CDR1 and CDR2 sequences are SGDLS and YYNGEE. The CDR3 is 15 residues long. V shed 0 bases, J shed 6 bases, and the junction held 7 bases outside the gene matches. CDR3 amino acids: CASSVGAGGPFEQYF. Written as DNA, the CDR3 is TGTGCCAGCAGCGTAGGGGCGGGAGGGCCGTTCGAGCAGTACTTC. Supplemented by reference TRBV9 and TRBJ2-7, the full variable domain reads DSGVTQTPKHLITATGQRVTLRCSPRSGDLSVYWYQQSLDQGLQFLIQYYNGEERAKGNILERFSAQQFPDLHSELNLSSLELGDSALYFCASSVGAGGPFEQYFGPGTRLTVT.

This clone was detected a few times. The V and J genes are TRBV27 and TRBJ2-6; 7 bases are a match to TRBD1. V dropped 4 bases and J dropped 3; count of bases not matched to a gene: 3. The CDR3 runs to 15 residues. Germline CDR1 and CDR2: MNHEY and SMNVEV (reference sequence). CDR3 sequence reads: CASSSTGVGANVLTF. The DNA of the CDR3 is TGTGCCAGCAGTTCAACAGGGGTTGGGGCCAACGTCCTGACTTTC.

The gene calls are TRBV7-9 and TRBJ2-1; TRBD2 agrees at 8 bases. V shed 1 base, J shed 3 bases, and the junction held 5 bases outside the gene matches. This CDR3 spans 16 amino acids. The germline gives CDR1 SEHNR, CDR2 FQNEAQ (reference sequence). The CDR3 DNA sequence: TGTGCCAGCAGCTTAGTTGGGACTAGTCTCTACAATGAGCAGTTCTTC. This sequence encodes CASSLVGTSLYNEQFF.

About this clone itself: The sample has other DNA sequences that encode this CDR3 too. The chain employs TRBV5-1 and TRBJ2-1, with 12 bases matching TRBD2. CDR3 size: 16 residues. Germline trimming cut 0 bases from V and 8 bases from J; bases unmatched to any gene: 6. Per germline, CDR1 SGHRS and CDR2 YFSETQ. CDR3 DNA: TGCGCCAGCAGCTTGGGGCTAGCGGGAGGGTTGGATGAGCAGTTCTTC. This codes for CASSLGLAGGLDEQFF.

The chain joins TRBV5-1 to TRBJ2-5; D is undetermined. Germline CDR1 reads SGHRS; CDR2 reads YFSETQ. V shed 0 bases and J shed 0 bases, with 6 bases lying between them. The CDR3 covers 14 residues. Here the CDR3 reads CASSLGDNQETQYF. CDR3 coding DNA: TGCGCCAGCAGCTTGGGAGACAACCAAGAGACCCAGTACTTC.

For this clone: At one of its ends the junction is not consistent with the germline gene, which may arise from a read error. The CDR3: CSSSFTEGTEAFF. CDR3 nucleotide sequence: TGTTCCAGCAGCTTCACAGAAGGCACTGAAGCTTTCTTT. V usage is TRBV7-9 and J usage is TRBJ1-1; D remains unclear. CDR1 is SEHNR, CDR2 FQNEAQ, per germline (reference sequence). This CDR3 is built from 13 residues.

The CDR3 here is CASSQELAGEINFRDEQYF. The CDR3 DNA reads TGTGCCAGCAGCCAAGAATTAGCGGGAGAAATTAACTTCAGGGACGAGCAGTACTTC. The chain carries TRBV4-2 and TRBJ2-7; TRBD2 matches at 9 bases. Germline CDR1 and CDR2: LGHNA and YNFKEQ. The junction had 17 bases not matched to a gene; V was cut back by 0 bases and J by 5 bases. This CDR3 is built from 19 residues.

This clone was observed a handful of times. V and J are TRBV6-6 and TRBJ2-1, with 11 bases aligning to TRBD1. CDR1 MNHNY and CDR2 SVGAGI come from the germline V gene (reference sequence). The ends lost 5 bases at V and 9 bases at J; junction bases unmatched: 3. The CDR3 has 13 amino acids. The CDR3 DNA is TGTGCCAGCAGTCCAGGGACAGGGGGTGAGCAGTTCTTC. It is translated as CASSPGTGGEQFF.

The chain uses TRBV5-1 and TRBJ1-2; 9 bases are shared with TRBD1. The V and J ends lost 3 bases and 5 bases, in that order; junction bases with no gene match: 5. The CDR3 spans 14 residues. CDR1 is SGHRS, CDR2 YFSETQ, per germline. The DNA for the CDR3 is TGCGCCAGCAGCTCCCGGGACAGGGAATATGGCTACACCTTC. Encoded protein: CASSSRDREYGYTF.

The chain is built from TRBV6-5 and TRBJ1-5, with 10 bases fitting TRBD1. There are 15 residues in the CDR3. Trimming removed 5 bases from V and 4 bases from J; junction bases left unmatched: 5. Per germline, CDR1 MNHEY and CDR2 SVGAGI. CDR3 nucleotides: TGTGCCAGCAGTCCCGGGACAGGGGAAAATCAGCCCCAGCATTTT. This gives the protein CASSPGTGENQPQHF.

This clone came up a few times. This rearrangement joins TRBV6-1 to TRBJ1-5; 7 bases fit TRBD1. The V segment lost 10 bases and the J segment 6 bases; nucleotides outside the gene matches: 15. Germline V lookup: CDR1 MNHNS, CDR2 SASEGT. The CDR3 covers 15 residues. Here the CDR3 DNA reads TGTGCCACCTCCTCCCGACAGGGCAGGAGTCAGCCCCAGCATTTT. Protein: CATSSRQGRSQPQHF.

J is TRBJ2-1 and V is TRBV2, with 8 bases aligning to TRBD2. CDR1 is SNHLY and CDR2 is FYNNEI in the germline V gene. V shed 4 bases, J shed 7 bases, and the junction held 9 bases outside the gene matches. The CDR3 length is 15 residues. CDR3 loop: CASSVLAGGPNEQFF. DNA for the CDR3: TGTGCCAGCAGTGTACTGGCGGGAGGCCCTAATGAGCAGTTCTTC.

The chain has TRBV4-3 and TRBJ2-3; 8 bases map to TRBD2. The CDR3 totals 19 residues. The trim removed 3 bases at V and 0 bases at J, leaving 14 bases unmatched. CDR1 and CDR2 from the germline V gene are LGHNA and YSLEER. CDR3 residues: CASSQSGLARLSSTDTQYF. DNA of the CDR3: TGCGCCAGCAGCCAGTCTGGACTAGCCCGACTTAGTAGCACAGATACGCAGTATTTT.

The gene calls are TRBV30 and TRBJ1-1; TRBD1 aligns across 8 bases. The V and J ends lost 1 base and 7 bases, in that order; junction bases with no gene match: 11. From germline, CDR1 is GTSNPN and CDR2 SVGIG (reference sequence). The CDR3 is made up of 15 amino acids. Written as DNA, the CDR3 is TGTGCCTGGAGTGCCCTTGACAGGGGTTTAGGTGAAGCTTTCTTT. Its protein product is CAWSALDRGLGEAFF.

V and J are TRBV7-9 and TRBJ2-1; D is undetermined. The length of the CDR3 is 12 residues. From germline, CDR1 is SEHNR and CDR2 FQNEAQ (reference sequence). Trimming stripped 5 bases from V and 8 bases from J, with 10 bases between. CDR3 DNA sequence: TGTGCCAGCAGCCTAACCGAGGATGAGCAGTTCTTC. Its protein product is CASSLTEDEQFF.

This chain uses TRBV5-4 with TRBJ2-2, with D uncertain. Trimming removed 0 bases at V and 5 bases at J, with 17 bases between. The germline gives CDR1 SGHNT, CDR2 YYREEE (reference sequence). The CDR3 is 17 residues long. CDR3 protein: CASSLGGRRPSTGELFF. Here the CDR3 DNA reads TGTGCCAGCAGCTTGGGAGGCCGGAGACCTTCAACCGGGGAGCTGTTTTTT.

The rearrangement joins TRBV7-2 to TRBJ2-1, with D possibly matching TRBD2 (6 bases). The CDR3 has 16 amino acids. The germline V and J ends were trimmed by 0 bases and 4 bases, with 13 bases remaining between them. Germline CDR1 and CDR2: SGHTA and FQGNSA. The chain's CDR3 is CASSLAFGSSYNEQFF. The DNA for the CDR3 is TGTGCCAGCAGCTTAGCATTCGGGAGCTCGTACAATGAGCAGTTCTTC.

This clone was recorded once. The V and J genes are TRBV7-2 and TRBJ1-1; unclear D gene. V shed 3 bases and J shed 9 bases, with 8 bases lying between them. The CDR3 covers 11 residues. Germline CDR1 and CDR2: SGHTA and FQGNSA. The CDR3 DNA follows: TGTGCCAGCAGCTTTAATCTTCAAGCTTTCTTT. Its translation is CASSFNLQAFF.

The J gene is TRBJ2-2, the V gene TRBV5-8; maybe TRBD1 (5 bases). The CDR3 has 16 residues. The germline V and J ends were trimmed by 4 bases and 2 bases, with 15 bases remaining between them. Germline V lookup: CDR1 SGHTS, CDR2 YDEGEE. The CDR3 DNA follows: TGTGCCAGCAGCCGTCGTATGACAGCTAACACCGGGGAGCTGTTTTTT. Protein: CASSRRMTANTGELFF.

The chain employs TRBV30 and TRBJ2-5, with 7 bases identical to TRBD2. The CDR3 runs 16 residues. Germline loops: CDR1 GTSNPN, CDR2 SVGIG (reference sequence). J gave up 0 bases and V 1 base, and 8 bases lay outside the gene matches. The CDR3 here is CAWSAAGLLYQETQYF. CDR3 in DNA: TGTGCCTGGAGTGCAGCGGGATTACTATACCAAGAGACCCAGTACTTC.

The chain employs TRBV6-5 and TRBJ1-2; D is unclear. The V and J ends lost 4 bases and 6 bases respectively, with 15 bases between them. The CDR3 spans 14 residues. The germline V gene has CDR1 MNHEY and CDR2 SVGAGI. CDR3 protein: CASSLVANDNGYTF. For the CDR3, the DNA is TGTGCCAGCAGTTTGGTCGCTAACGACAATGGCTACACCTTC.